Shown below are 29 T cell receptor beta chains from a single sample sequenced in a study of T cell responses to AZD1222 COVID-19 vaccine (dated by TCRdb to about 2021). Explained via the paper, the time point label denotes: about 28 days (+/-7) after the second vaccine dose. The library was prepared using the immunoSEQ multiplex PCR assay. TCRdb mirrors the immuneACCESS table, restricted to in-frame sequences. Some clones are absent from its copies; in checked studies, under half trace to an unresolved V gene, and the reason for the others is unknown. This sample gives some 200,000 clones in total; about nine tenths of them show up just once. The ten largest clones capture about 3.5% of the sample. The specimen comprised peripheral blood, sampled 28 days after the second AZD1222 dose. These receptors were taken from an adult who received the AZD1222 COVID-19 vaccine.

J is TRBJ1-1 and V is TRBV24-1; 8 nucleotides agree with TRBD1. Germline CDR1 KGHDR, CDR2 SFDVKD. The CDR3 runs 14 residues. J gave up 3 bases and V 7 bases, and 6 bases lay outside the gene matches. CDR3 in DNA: TGTGCCACCAGCTCCGACAGGGGAGACACTGAAGCTTTCTTT. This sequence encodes CATSSDRGDTEAFF.

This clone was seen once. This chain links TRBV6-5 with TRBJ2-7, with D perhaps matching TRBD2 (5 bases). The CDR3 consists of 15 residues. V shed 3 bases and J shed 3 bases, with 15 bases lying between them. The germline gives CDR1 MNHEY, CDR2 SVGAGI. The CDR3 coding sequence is TGTGCCAGCAGTTATGGAAGCGTTGGACTCTACGAGCAGTACTTC. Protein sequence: CASSYGSVGLYEQYF.

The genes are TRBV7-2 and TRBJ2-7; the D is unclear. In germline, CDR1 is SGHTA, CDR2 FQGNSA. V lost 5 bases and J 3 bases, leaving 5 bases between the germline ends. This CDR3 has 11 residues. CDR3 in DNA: TGTGCCAGCAGCCGTCTCTACGAGCAGTACTTC. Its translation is CASSRLYEQYF.

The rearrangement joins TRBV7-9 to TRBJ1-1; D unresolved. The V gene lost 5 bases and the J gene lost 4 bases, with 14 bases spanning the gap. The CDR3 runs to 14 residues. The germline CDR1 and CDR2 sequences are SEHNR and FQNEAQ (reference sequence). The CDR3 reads CASSKTPWSTEAFF. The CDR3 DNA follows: TGTGCCAGCAGCAAGACTCCATGGAGCACTGAAGCTTTCTTT.

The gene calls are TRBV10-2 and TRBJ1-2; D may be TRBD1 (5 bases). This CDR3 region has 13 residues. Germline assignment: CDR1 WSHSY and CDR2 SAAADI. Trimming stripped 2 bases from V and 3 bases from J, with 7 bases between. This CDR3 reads CASSELQDYGYTF. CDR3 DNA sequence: TGCGCCAGCAGTGAGCTACAGGACTATGGCTACACCTTC.

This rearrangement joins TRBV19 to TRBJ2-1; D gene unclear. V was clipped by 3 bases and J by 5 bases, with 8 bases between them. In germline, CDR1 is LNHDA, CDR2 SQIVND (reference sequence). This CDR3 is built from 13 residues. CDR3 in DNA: TGTGCCAGTAGTATTCAGCGCCACAATGAGCAGTTCTTC. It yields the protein CASSIQRHNEQFF. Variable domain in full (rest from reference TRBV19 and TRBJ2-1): DGGITQSPKYLFRKEGQNVTLSCEQNLNHDAMYWYRQDPGQGLRLIYYSQIVNDFQKGDIAEGYSVSREKKESFPLTVTSAQKNPTAFYLCASSIQRHNEQFFGPGTRLTVL.

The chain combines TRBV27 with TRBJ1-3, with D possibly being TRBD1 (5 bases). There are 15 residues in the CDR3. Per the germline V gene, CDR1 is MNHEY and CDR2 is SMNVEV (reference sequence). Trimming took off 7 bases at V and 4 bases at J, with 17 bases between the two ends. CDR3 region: CASKPDRGSGNTIYF. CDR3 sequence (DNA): TGTGCCAGCAAACCCGATAGGGGATCCGGAAACACCATATATTTT.

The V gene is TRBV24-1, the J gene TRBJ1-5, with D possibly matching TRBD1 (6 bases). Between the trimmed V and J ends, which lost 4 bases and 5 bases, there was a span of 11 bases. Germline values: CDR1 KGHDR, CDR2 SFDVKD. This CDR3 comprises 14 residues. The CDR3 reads CATSELYRDQPQHF. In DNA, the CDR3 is TGTGCCACCAGTGAACTCTACAGGGATCAGCCCCAGCATTTT.

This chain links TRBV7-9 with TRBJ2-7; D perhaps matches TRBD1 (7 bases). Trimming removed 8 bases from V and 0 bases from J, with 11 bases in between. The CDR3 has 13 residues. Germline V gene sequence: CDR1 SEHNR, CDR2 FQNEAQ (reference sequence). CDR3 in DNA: TGTGCCAGCCAGGGGGGCCACTCCTACGAGCAGTACTTC. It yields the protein CASQGGHSYEQYF.

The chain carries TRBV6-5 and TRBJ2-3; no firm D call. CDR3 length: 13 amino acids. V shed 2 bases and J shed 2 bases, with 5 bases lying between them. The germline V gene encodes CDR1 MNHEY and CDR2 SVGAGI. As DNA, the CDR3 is TGTGCCAGCAGTTACGACCCCACAGATACGCAGTATTTT. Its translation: CASSYDPTDTQYF.

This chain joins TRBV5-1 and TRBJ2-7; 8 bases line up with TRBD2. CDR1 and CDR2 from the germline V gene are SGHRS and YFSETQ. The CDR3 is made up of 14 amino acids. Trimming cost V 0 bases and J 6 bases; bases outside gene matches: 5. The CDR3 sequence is CASSLEAGAAEQYF. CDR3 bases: TGCGCCAGCAGCTTGGAAGCGGGAGCTGCCGAGCAGTACTTC. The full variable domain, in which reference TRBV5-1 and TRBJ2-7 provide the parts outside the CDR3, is KAGVTQTPRYLIKTRGQQVTLSCSPISGHRSVSWYQQTPGQGLQFLFEYFSETQRNKGNFPGRFSGRQFSNSRSEMNVSTLELGDSALYLCASSLEAGAAEQYFGPGTRLTVT.

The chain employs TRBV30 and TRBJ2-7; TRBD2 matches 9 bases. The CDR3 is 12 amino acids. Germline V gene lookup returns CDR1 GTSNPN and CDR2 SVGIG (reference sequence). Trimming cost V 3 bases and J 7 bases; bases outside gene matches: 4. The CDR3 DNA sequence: TGTGCCTGGAGAGATCTAGCGGGGGAGCAGTACTTC. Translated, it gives CAWRDLAGEQYF.

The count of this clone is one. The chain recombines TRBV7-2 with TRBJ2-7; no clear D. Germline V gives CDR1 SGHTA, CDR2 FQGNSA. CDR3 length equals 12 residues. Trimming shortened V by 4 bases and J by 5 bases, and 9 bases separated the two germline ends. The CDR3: CASSSTVDEQYF. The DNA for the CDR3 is TGTGCCAGCAGCTCCACGGTTGACGAGCAGTACTTC. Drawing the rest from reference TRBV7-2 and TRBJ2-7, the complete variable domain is GAGVSQSPSNKVTEKGKDVELRCDPISGHTALYWYRQSLGQGLEFLIYFQGNSAPDKSGLPSDRFSAERTGGSVSTLTIQRTQQEDSAVYLCASSSTVDEQYFGPGTRLTVT.

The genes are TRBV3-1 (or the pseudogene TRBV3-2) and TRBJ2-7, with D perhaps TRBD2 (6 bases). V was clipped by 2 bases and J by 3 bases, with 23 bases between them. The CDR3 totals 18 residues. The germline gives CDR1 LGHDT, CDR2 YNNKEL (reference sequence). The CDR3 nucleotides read TGTGCCAGCAGCCAATCCCCCAGGATGGAGGGCCAGAGCTACGAGCAGTACTTC. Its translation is CASSQSPRMEGQSYEQYF.

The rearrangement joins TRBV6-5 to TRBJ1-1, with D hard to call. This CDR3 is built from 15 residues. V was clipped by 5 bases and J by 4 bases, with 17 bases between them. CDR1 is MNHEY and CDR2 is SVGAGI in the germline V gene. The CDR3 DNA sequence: TGTGCCAGCAGTCGGGGTGATTCCTGGGGCACTGAAGCTTTCTTT. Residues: CASSRGDSWGTEAFF.

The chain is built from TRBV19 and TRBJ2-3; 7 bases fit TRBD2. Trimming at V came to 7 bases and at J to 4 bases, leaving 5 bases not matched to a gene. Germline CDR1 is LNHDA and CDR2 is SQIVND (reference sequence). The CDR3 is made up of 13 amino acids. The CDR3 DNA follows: TGTGCCAGTAAAGGGAGGGGAGCAGATACGCAGTATTTT. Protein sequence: CASKGRGADTQYF.

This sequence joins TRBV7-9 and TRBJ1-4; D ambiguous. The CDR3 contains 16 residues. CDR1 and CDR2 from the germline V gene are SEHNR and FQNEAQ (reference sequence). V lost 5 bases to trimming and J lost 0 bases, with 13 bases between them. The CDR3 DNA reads TGTGCCAGCAGCGCGACGGCGCCTGCAACTAATGAAAAACTGTTTTTT. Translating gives CASSATAPATNEKLFF.

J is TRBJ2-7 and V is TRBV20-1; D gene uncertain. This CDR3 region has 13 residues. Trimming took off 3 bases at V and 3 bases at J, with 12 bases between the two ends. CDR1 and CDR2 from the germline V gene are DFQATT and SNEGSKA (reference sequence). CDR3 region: CSASYLPSYEQYF. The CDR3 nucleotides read TGCAGTGCTAGTTATCTTCCTAGCTACGAGCAGTACTTC.

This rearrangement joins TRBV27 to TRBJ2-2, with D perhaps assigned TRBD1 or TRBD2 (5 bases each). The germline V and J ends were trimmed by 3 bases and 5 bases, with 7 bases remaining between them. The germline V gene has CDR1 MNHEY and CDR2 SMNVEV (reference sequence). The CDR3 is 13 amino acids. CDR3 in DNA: TGTGCCAGCAGTTTCGAGGGGACCGGGGAGCTGTTTTTT. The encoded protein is CASSFEGTGELFF.

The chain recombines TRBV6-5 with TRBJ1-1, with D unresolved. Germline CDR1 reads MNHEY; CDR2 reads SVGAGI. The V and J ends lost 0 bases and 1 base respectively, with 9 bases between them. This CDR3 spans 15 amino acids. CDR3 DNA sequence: TGTGCCAGCAGTTACTCGAGTACGCCGAACACTGAAGCTTTCTTT. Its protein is CASSYSSTPNTEAFF.

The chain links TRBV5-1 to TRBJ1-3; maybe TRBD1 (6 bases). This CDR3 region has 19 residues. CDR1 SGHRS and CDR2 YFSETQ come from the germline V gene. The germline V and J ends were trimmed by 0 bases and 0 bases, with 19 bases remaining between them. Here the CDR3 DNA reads TGCGCCAGCAGCTTGGACTGGAATCCGGGGGCAATCTCTGGAAACACCATATATTTT. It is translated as CASSLDWNPGAISGNTIYF.

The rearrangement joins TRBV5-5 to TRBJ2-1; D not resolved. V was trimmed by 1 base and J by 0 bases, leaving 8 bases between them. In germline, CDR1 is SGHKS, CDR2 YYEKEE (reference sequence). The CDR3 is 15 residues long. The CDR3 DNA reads TGTGCCAGCAGCTTGCCCTTAGGCTCCTACAATGAGCAGTTCTTC. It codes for CASSLPLGSYNEQFF.

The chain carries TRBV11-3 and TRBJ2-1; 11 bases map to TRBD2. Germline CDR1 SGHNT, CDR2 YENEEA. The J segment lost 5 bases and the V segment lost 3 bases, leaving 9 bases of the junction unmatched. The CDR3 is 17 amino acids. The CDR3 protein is CASSLDVILAGDNEQFF. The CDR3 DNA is TGTGCCAGCAGCTTGGACGTGATACTAGCGGGAGACAATGAGCAGTTCTTC. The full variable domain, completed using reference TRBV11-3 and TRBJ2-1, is EAGVVQSPRYKIIEKKQPVAFWCNPISGHNTLYWYLQNLGQGPELLIRYENEEAVDDSQLPKDRFSAERLKGVDSTLKIQPAELGDSAVYLCASSLDVILAGDNEQFFGPGTRLTVL.

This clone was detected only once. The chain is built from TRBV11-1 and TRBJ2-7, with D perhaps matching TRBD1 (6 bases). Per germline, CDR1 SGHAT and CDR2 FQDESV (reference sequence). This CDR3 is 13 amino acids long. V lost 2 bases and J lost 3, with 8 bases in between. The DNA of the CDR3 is TGTGCCAGCAGCTTAAGGGGGAGCTACGAGCAGTACTTC. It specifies CASSLRGSYEQYF. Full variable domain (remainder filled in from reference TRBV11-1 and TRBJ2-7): EAEVAQSPRYKITEKSQAVAFWCDPISGHATLYWYRQILGQGPELLVQFQDESVVDDSQLPKDRFSAERLKGVDSTLKIQPAELGDSAMYLCASSLRGSYEQYFGPGTRLTVT.

CDR3 sequence: CASSYSIGNTGELFF. DNA for the CDR3: TGTGCCAGCAGTTACTCGATCGGTAACACCGGGGAGCTGTTTTTT. The J gene is TRBJ2-2, the V gene TRBV6-2 or TRBV6-3, with D uncertain. The germline V and J ends were trimmed by 0 bases and 2 bases, with 7 bases remaining between them. CDR1 is MNHEY, CDR2 SVGEGT, per germline. The CDR3 has 15 amino acids.

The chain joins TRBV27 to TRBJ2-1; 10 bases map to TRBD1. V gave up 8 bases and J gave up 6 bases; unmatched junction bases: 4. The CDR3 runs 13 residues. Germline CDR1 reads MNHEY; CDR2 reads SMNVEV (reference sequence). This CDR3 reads CASRTGGGNEQFF. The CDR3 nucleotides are TGTGCCAGCCGGACAGGGGGTGGCAATGAGCAGTTCTTC.

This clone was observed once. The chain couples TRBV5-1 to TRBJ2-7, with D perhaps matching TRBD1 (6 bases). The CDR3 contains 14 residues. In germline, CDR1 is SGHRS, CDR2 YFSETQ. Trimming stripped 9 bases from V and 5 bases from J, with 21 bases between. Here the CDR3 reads CATALRGSQDEQYF. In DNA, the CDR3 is TGCGCCACGGCCCTTAGGGGGAGTCAGGACGAGCAGTACTTC.

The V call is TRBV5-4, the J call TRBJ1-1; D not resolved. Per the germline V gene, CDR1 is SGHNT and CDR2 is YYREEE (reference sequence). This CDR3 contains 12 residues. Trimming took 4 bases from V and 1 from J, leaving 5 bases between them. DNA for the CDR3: TGTGCCAGCAGCCACAGGAACACTGAAGCTTTCTTT. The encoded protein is CASSHRNTEAFF.

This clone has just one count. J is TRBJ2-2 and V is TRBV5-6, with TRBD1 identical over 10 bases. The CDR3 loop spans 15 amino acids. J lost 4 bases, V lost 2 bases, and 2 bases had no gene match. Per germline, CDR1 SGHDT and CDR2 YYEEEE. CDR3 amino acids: CASSFRDRGTGELFF. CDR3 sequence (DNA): TGTGCCAGCAGCTTCAGGGACAGGGGCACCGGGGAGCTGTTTTTT.